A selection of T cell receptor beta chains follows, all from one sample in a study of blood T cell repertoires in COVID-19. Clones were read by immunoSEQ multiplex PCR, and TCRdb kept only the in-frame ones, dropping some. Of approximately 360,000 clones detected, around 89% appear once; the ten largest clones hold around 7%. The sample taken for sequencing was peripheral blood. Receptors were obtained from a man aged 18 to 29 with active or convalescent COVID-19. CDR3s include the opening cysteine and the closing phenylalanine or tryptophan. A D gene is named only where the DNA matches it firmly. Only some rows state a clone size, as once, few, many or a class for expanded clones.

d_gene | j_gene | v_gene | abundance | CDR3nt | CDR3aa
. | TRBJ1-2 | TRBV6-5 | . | TGTGCCAGCAGTTTAGGGCCGGGGGGGTTTGGCTACACCTTC | CASSLGPGGFGYTF
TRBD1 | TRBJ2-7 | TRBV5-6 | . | TGTGCCAGCAGCCCCGGGACAGGGGAACCTCTCTTC | CASSPGTGEPLF
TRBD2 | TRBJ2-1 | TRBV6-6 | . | TGTGCCAGCAGTTTGGGGACTAGCGGGAGTAATGAGCAGTTCTTC | CASSLGTSGSNEQFF
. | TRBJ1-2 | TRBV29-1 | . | TGCAGCGTTGCCCAGGACAGTCTAATCAGTCCCTATGGCTACACCTTC | CSVAQDSLISPYGYTF
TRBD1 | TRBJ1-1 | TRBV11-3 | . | TGTGCCAGCAGCCCCAACCCTCAGGGGGCGAACACTGAAGCTTTCTTT | CASSPNPQGANTEAFF
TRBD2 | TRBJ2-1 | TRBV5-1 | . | TGCGCCAGCAGCTTGTACCGACTAGCGGATATCAACAATGAGCAGTTCTTC | CASSLYRLADINNEQFF
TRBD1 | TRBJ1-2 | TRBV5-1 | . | TGCGCCAGCAGCAGGGACAGCTATGGCTACACCTTC | CASSRDSYGYTF
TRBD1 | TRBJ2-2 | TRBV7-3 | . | TGTGCCAGCAGCTTAAGAAACAGGGGGCCTCTAAACACCGGGGAGCTGTTTTTT | CASSLRNRGPLNTGELFF
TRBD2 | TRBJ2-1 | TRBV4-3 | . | TGCGCCAGCAGCCAAGATCGCACTAGCGGGGGGGAGTTCTTC | CASSQDRTSGGEFF
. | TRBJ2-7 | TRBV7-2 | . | TGTGCCAGCAGCTTCGGAGGGACCACCTACGAGCAGTACTTC | CASSFGGTTYEQYF
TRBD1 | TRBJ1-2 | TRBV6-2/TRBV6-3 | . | TGTGCCAGCAGTCTACCGCCGGGACAGGGCCGCGTTTACTCTAACTATGGCTACACCTTC | CASSLPPGQGRVYSNYGYTF
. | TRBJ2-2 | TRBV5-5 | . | TGTGCCAGCAGCTTGTATGCGGGCGGGGAGCTGTTTTTT | CASSLYAGGELFF
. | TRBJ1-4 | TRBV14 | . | TGTGCCAGCAGTTTTCCCGGAGGACGTGAAAAACTGTTTTTT | CASSFPGGREKLFF
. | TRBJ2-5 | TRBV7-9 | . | TGTGCCAGCAGCTTTCACGGGGAAGAGACCCAGTACTTC | CASSFHGEETQYF
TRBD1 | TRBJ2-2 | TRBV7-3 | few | TGTGCCAGCAGCTTAAGTCCCGCGGGACAGGGAAACACCGGGGAGCTGTTTTTT | CASSLSPAGQGNTGELFF
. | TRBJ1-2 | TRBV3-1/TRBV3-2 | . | TGTGCCAGCAGCCAAGTCTCAGGGCCTGGCTACACCTTC | CASSQVSGPGYTF
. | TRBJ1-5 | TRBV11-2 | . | TGTGCCAGCAGCTTAGGGGCCCTCCCCGATAGCAATCAGCCCCAGCATTTT | CASSLGALPDSNQPQHF
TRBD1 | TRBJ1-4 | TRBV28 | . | TGTGCCAGCAATGCAGGGGTGACAGGGAAGAATGGGAAACTGTTTTTT | CASNAGVTGKNGKLFF
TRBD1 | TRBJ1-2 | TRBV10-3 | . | TGTGCCATCTCGGGGACTGACAGGGCGGTACATGGCTACACCTTC | CAISGTDRAVHGYTF
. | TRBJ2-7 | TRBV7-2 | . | TGTGCCAGCAACAAAAATCGCCGGGGGAGCTCCTACGAGCAGTACTTC | CASNKNRRGSSYEQYF
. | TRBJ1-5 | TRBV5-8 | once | TGTGCCAGCAGCTCGACAGAGACAGGCCCCCAGCATTTT | CASSSTETGPQHF
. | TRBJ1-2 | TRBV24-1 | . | TGTGCCACCAGTGATCCAGAAAGCTATGGCTACACCTTC | CATSDPESYGYTF
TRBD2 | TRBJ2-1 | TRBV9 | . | TGTGCCAGCAGCGTAGCGGGACTAGCGGACAATGAGCAGTTCTTC | CASSVAGLADNEQFF